These 21 T cell receptor beta chains originate from one sample sequenced in a study of human T cells and chemical hapten exposure. Stated time point: patch test 2, 6 weeks after DPC sensitization. Treatment of the sample: therapeutic diphenylcyclopropenone sensitization with weekly scalp DPC. Via MiXCR, TCRdb re-called the RACE reads, giving one row per CDR3 protein. The sample lists under 100,000 distinct CDR3 sequences, more than 9% occurring once. This sample comprised whole blood, obtained in connection with sensitization to the hapten diphenylcyclopropenone (DPC). These receptors all come from a woman aged 45-59 years with alopecia areata. Some clones in this sample may be carry-over from other donors' samples.

This clonotype has a count of ten or more. The chain is built from TRBV11-2 and TRBJ2-7; no firm D call. CDR1 is SGHAT and CDR2 is FQNNGV in the germline V gene. V lost 1 base, J lost 7 bases, and 8 bases lay in between. This CDR3 has 12 residues. CDR3 DNA sequence: TGTGCCAGCAGCTTAGCCGGGCGGGAGCAGTACTTC. This encodes CASSLAGREQYF.

This chain uses TRBV4-1 with TRBJ2-1; 7 nucleotides align to TRBD1. The germline CDR1 and CDR2 sequences are MGHRA and YSYEKL. J was trimmed by 0 bases and V by 4 bases; bases with no gene match: 3. The CDR3 sequence is 15 residues long. The CDR3 spells CASSLRDSSYNEQFF. The CDR3 DNA follows: TGCGCCAGCAGCCTCCGGGACAGCTCCTACAATGAGCAGTTCTTC.

This clonotype was seen ten or more times. V usage is TRBV2 and J usage is TRBJ2-1; 11 bases align to TRBD2. Germline V gene sequence: CDR1 SNHLY, CDR2 FYNNEI. Losses at the gene ends were 5 bases for V and 0 bases for J; bases not matched to a gene: 9. This CDR3 has 18 residues. CDR3 in DNA: TGTGCCAGCAGTCGAGTGACTAGCGGGGAAAGCTCCTACAATGAGCAGTTCTTC. It translates to CASSRVTSGESSYNEQFF.

This clonotype was detected only a few times. The chain uses TRBV20-1 and TRBJ2-7, with 11 nucleotides matching TRBD2. The CDR3 runs to 15 residues. The V and J ends lost 0 bases and 7 bases, in that order; junction bases with no gene match: 8. Germline V gene data show CDR1 as DFQATT and CDR2 as SNEGSKA (reference sequence). The CDR3 DNA follows: TGCAGTGCTAGAGATCCTGTGGGACTAGCGGAGGAGCAGTACTTC. It yields the protein CSARDPVGLAEEQYF.

About this clonotype: The junction shows a germline mismatch at one end, possibly a read error. The V call is TRBV4-3, the J call TRBJ2-7; 13 bases align to TRBD2. Germline CDR1 LGHNA, CDR2 YSLEER. The CDR3 sequence is 15 residues long. The CDR3 DNA follows: TGCGCCAGCAGCCGGGGACTAGCGGGACCATACGAGCGGTACTTC. Its translation is CASSRGLAGPYERYF.

This clonotype has just a few counts. The chain links TRBV28 to TRBJ1-4; D is unclear. The germline V gene has CDR1 MDHEN and CDR2 SYDVKM. This CDR3 region has 14 residues. V was pared by 3 bases and J by 8 bases, with 13 bases between. The CDR3 loop reads CASSLNLGSEKLFF. In DNA, the CDR3 is TGTGCCAGCAGTTTGAATTTGGGGTCCGAAAAACTGTTTTTT.

This clonotype was detected only a few times. The rearrangement joins TRBV28 to TRBJ2-3; 13 positions agree with TRBD2. Germline trimming cut 2 bases from V and 10 bases from J; bases unmatched to any gene: 3. The V gene's germline CDR1 is MDHEN and CDR2 SYDVKM. The CDR3 length is 14 residues. The CDR3 region has the DNA TGTGCCAGCAGTTTAGGACTAGCGGGAGAGTCGCAGTATTTT. Translating gives CASSLGLAGESQYF.

This clonotype was detected a few times. V usage is TRBV12-3 or TRBV12-4 and J usage is TRBJ2-3; maybe TRBD2 (5 bases). There are 15 residues in the CDR3. V gave up 7 bases and J gave up 4 bases, with 18 bases separating them. The CDR3 sequence: CASTISGRSADTQYF. The CDR3 nucleotides read TGTGCCAGCACCATAAGTGGGAGATCGGCAGATACGCAGTATTTT.

The chain combines TRBV28 with TRBJ1-1; 9 positions match TRBD1. Germline trimming cut 3 bases from V and 4 bases from J; bases unmatched to any gene: 6. Germline values: CDR1 MDHEN, CDR2 SYDVKM. The CDR3 covers 15 residues. The CDR3 DNA reads as TGTGCCAGCAGTTTGAGACAGGGGGGAGGCACTGAAGCTTTCTTT. Its translation is CASSLRQGGGTEAFF.

The CDR3 reads CASSKTGPFSYEQYF. In DNA, the CDR3 is TGTGCCAGCAGCAAGACAGGCCCGTTCTCCTACGAGCAGTACTTC. The chain recombines TRBV27 with TRBJ2-7; tentative D call: TRBD1 (6 bases). Trimming cost V 6 bases and J 0 bases, with 15 bases left between them. Germline values: CDR1 MNHEY, CDR2 SMNVEV (reference sequence). CDR3 length: 15 amino acids.

This chain links TRBV4-1 with TRBJ1-5, with D unclear. The germline V gene has CDR1 MGHRA and CDR2 YSYEKL. V was clipped by 0 bases and J by 0 bases, with 15 bases between them. The length of the CDR3 is 18 residues. In DNA form, the CDR3 reads TGCGCCAGCAGCCAAGAGGCTCCAGCCTTTAATAGCAATCAGCCCCAGCATTTT. Encoded protein: CASSQEAPAFNSNQPQHF.

V and J are TRBV5-1 and TRBJ2-2, with TRBD2 identical over 11 bases. This CDR3 contains 15 residues. J was trimmed by 4 bases and V by 3 bases; bases with no gene match: 2. Looked up from germline, CDR1 is SGHRS and CDR2 is YFSETQ. DNA for the CDR3: TGCGCCAGCAGCTCTGGACTAGCGGGCACCGGGGAGCTGTTTTTT. This translates into CASSSGLAGTGELFF.

This clonotype came up many times. The rearrangement uses TRBV7-9 and TRBJ2-7; no clear D. Trimming stripped 2 bases from V and 7 bases from J, with 12 bases between. Looked up from germline, CDR1 is SEHNR and CDR2 is FQNEAQ (reference sequence). The length of the CDR3 is 13 residues. CDR3 region: CASSLLLPWEQYF. The CDR3 DNA follows: TGTGCCAGCAGCTTACTCTTACCGTGGGAGCAGTACTTC.

The table lists this clonotype with many counts. This chain uses TRBV7-2 with TRBJ2-1, with D maybe TRBD1 (6 bases). Germline CDR1 is SGHTA and CDR2 is FQGNSA. Trimming removed 1 base from V and 8 bases from J, with 15 bases in between. This CDR3 has 15 residues. As DNA, the CDR3 is TGTGCCAGCAGCTTAGAGGCAGGGGTAATCGATGAGCAGTTCTTC. Translating it yields CASSLEAGVIDEQFF.

This clonotype came up a few times. The chain uses TRBV13 and TRBJ1-4; possible D gene TRBD1, 5 bases. The CDR3 totals 15 residues. Germline CDR1 reads PRHDT; CDR2 reads FYEKMQ (reference sequence). The V end was cut by 5 bases, the J end by 5 bases, with 15 bases between. The CDR3 loop is CASSPRGGVNEKLFF. In DNA form, the CDR3 reads TGTGCCAGCAGCCCTAGAGGAGGGGTAAATGAAAAACTGTTTTTT. Together with reference TRBV13 and TRBJ1-4, the CDR3 gives the full variable domain: AAGVIQSPRHLIKEKRETATLKCYPIPRHDTVYWYQQGPGQDPQFLISFYEKMQSDKGSIPDRFSAQQFSDYHSELNMSSLELGDSALYFCASSPRGGVNEKLFFGSGTQLSVL.

This clonotype has ten or more counts. This chain uses TRBV5-6 with TRBJ2-2, with 10 bases lining up with TRBD2. Germline V CDR1 and CDR2: SGHDT, YYEEEE. This CDR3 has 17 amino acids. The V and J ends lost 6 bases and 0 bases, in that order; junction bases with no gene match: 8. The CDR3 spells CASTPLGLAANTGELFF. The CDR3 bases are TGTGCCAGCACCCCCCTCGGACTAGCGGCGAACACCGGGGAGCTGTTTTTT. Full variable domain (rest looked up from reference TRBV5-6 and TRBJ2-2): DAGVTQSPTHLIKTRGQQVTLRCSPKSGHDTVSWYQQALGQGPQFIFQYYEEEERQRGNFPDRFSGHQFPNYSSELNVNALLLGDSALYLCASTPLGLAANTGELFFGEGSRLTVL.

This clonotype came up many times. V gene TRBV7-2 combines with J gene TRBJ1-6; possibly TRBD1 for D (5 bases). The CDR3 runs 17 residues. Germline-derived CDR1 and CDR2 are SGHTA and FQGNSA. Trimming cost V 4 bases and J 7 bases, with 20 bases left between them. CDR3 in amino acids: CASSSSPLGPRNSPLHF. The CDR3 DNA is TGTGCCAGCAGCTCCTCCCCGCTGGGACCGCGCAATTCACCCCTCCACTTT.

This clonotype was seen a handful of times. V and J are TRBV30 and TRBJ1-1; TRBD1 might be the D (5 bases). V dropped 4 bases and J dropped 5 bases, with 17 bases sitting between them. This CDR3 has 14 residues. Germline V gene data show CDR1 as GTSNPN and CDR2 as SVGIG (reference sequence). CDR3 region: CAWNNGPGGTEAFF. CDR3 bases: TGTGCCTGGAACAACGGGCCGGGGGGGACTGAAGCTTTCTTT.

This clonotype was observed many times. This chain connects TRBV29-1 to TRBJ1-1, with a weak D call TRBD1 (6 bases). Germline V gene data show CDR1 as SQVTM and CDR2 as ANQGSEA. The length of the CDR3 is 12 residues. V gave up 4 bases and J gave up 3 bases, with 9 bases separating them. This chain's CDR3 is CSVVQGHTEAFF. CDR3 DNA sequence: TGCAGCGTTGTTCAGGGGCACACTGAAGCTTTCTTT.

This clonotype has ten or more counts. J is TRBJ2-7 and V is TRBV20-1; tentative D call: TRBD2 (6 bases). V was pared by 6 bases and J by 6 bases, with 24 bases between. CDR3 length: 15 residues. Germline CDR1 DFQATT, CDR2 SNEGSKA (reference sequence). The CDR3 nucleotides read TGCAGTGCCCCACCTGGGGCAGGGAGGAGTGGCGAGCAGTACTTC. This gives the protein CSAPPGAGRSGEQYF.

The gene calls are TRBV6-6 and TRBJ2-5; TRBD1 matches 7 bases. The V gene end was trimmed by 8 bases and the J gene end by 6 bases; junction bases not matched to a gene: 9. CDR1 MNHNY and CDR2 SVGAGI come from the germline V gene (reference sequence). CDR3 length equals 13 residues. The DNA for the CDR3 is TGTGCCAGCGGAGAAGACAGGGTAAAGACCCAGTACTTC. Protein: CASGEDRVKTQYF.